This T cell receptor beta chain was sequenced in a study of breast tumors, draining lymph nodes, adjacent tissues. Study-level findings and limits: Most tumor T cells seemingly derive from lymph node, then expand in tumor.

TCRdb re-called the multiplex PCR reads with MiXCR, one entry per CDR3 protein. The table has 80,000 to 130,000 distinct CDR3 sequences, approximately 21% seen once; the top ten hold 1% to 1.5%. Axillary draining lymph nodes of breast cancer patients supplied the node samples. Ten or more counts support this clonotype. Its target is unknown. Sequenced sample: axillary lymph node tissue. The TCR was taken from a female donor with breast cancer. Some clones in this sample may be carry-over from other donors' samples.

The CDR3 loop reads CASRVLAGGLYEQYF. CDR3 nucleotides: TGTGCCAGCAGGGTTCTAGCGGGGGGGCTCTACGAGCAGTACTTC. This sequence joins TRBV6-5 and TRBJ2-7; TRBD2 agrees at 12 bases. This CDR3 has 15 residues. Germline V CDR1 and CDR2: MNHEY, SVGAGI. Trimming at V came to 6 bases and at J to 3 bases, leaving 6 bases not matched to a gene.